Sequencing of this T cell receptor (beta chain) was carried out in a study of T cells after yellow fever vaccination (dated by TCRdb to 2018 to 2020). About the investigation overall: The SMART-Seq v4 Ultra Low Input RNA kit was used to prepare libraries from fractions with low cell numbers. To follow T-cell clones before and after both primary and booster YFV17D yellow fever vaccination, bulk TCR alpha and beta repertoires underwent longitudinal sequencing. Two healthy male donors, one aged 18 to 29 and one aged 30 to 40 years, made up the cohort. Blood was drawn at multiple timepoints before and after primary and secondary immunization, with bulk PBMC replicates and cell subsets isolated. Study-wide conclusions, independent of this receptor: A small fraction of clonotypes appeared in both the CD4 and CD8 compartments, likely as a result of convergent recombination. The secondary T-cell response was weaker than the primary response but faster, peaking on day 5 instead of day 15. Because abundant contaminating clonotypes from the bulk population could be contained in FACS-sorted repertoires, computational filtering was required. After the booster, most of the clones that had expanded following primary vaccination were detected again (roughly 96% of CD4 and roughly 90% of CD8), which suggests that memory was broadly maintained. The study included only a couple of donors, which limits how far the findings can be generalized.

This clonotype was detected many times. No cognate antigen has been identified for it. Nothing much larger sits one base from this clone, and base qualities are not available. TCR cDNA was synthesized by 5'RACE template switching, which introduced a universal primer site and unique molecular identifiers. Priming of cDNA synthesis was performed from both the TCR alpha and TCR beta constant segments. Library amplification used two PCR steps, and the second PCR step added sample barcodes and sequencing adapters. Libraries were sequenced on Illumina HiSeq 2500 (2x100 bp) or NovaSeq (2x150 bp). As for the authors' bioinformatics: MIGEC handled demultiplexing of reads and collapsing into UMI consensus sequences, while MiXCR performed V(D)J alignment. Vaccine-responding clonotypes were identified with edgeR using replicate PBMC samples, with FDR below 0.01 and a log2 fold change above 5 up to day 15 being required. CD4 or CD8 identity was assigned to each bulk clonotype according to whether the clonotype was present at higher abundance in the sequenced CD4 repertoire or the sequenced CD8 repertoire. TCRdb ran its own pipeline on the public reads, namely fastp trimming at Q25 and MiXCR clone calling, and kept in-frame beta chains. Each entry merges the rows of one CDR3 protein and shows their most common DNA and genes. These V and J calls originate from TCRdb's pipeline instead of the authors' own analysis. In this sample the table shows roughly 170,000 distinct CDR3 sequences, approximately 6.2% of which occur a single time. The top ten hold just under 3% of the sample.

Explained via the paper, the treatment or condition label denotes: live attenuated yellow fever vaccine strain. PBMCs were isolated from peripheral blood using a standard Ficoll-Paque protocol. Dynabeads CD4 and CD8 positive selection kits were used to isolate the CD4 and CD8 T-cell fractions. TriZol was used to extract RNA from bulk PBMCs, CD4 and CD8 fractions, and dextramer-positive and dextramer-negative fractions. Specimen: CD4+ T cells sorted from PBMCs, collected on the day of the first yellow fever vaccination. The receptor's source is a young man who received the YFV17D yellow fever vaccine.

The DNA sequence reads TGTGCCAGCTCACCAGCAGGGTACTCCTACGAGCAGTACTTC. Its coded protein is CASSPAGYSYEQYF. In this chain, TRBV18 is recombined with TRBJ2-7; matching of 5 bases hints at TRBD1 as the D gene. The CDR3 holds 14 amino acids from the cysteine to the phenylalanine. Only the CDR3 region is kept as DNA, spanning 42 bases read in frame from base 1. Trimming at the junction amounts to 2 bases on V and 0 bases on J, and the germline ends lie 8 bases apart. The germline V gene supplies CDR1 KGHSH and CDR2 LQKENI.